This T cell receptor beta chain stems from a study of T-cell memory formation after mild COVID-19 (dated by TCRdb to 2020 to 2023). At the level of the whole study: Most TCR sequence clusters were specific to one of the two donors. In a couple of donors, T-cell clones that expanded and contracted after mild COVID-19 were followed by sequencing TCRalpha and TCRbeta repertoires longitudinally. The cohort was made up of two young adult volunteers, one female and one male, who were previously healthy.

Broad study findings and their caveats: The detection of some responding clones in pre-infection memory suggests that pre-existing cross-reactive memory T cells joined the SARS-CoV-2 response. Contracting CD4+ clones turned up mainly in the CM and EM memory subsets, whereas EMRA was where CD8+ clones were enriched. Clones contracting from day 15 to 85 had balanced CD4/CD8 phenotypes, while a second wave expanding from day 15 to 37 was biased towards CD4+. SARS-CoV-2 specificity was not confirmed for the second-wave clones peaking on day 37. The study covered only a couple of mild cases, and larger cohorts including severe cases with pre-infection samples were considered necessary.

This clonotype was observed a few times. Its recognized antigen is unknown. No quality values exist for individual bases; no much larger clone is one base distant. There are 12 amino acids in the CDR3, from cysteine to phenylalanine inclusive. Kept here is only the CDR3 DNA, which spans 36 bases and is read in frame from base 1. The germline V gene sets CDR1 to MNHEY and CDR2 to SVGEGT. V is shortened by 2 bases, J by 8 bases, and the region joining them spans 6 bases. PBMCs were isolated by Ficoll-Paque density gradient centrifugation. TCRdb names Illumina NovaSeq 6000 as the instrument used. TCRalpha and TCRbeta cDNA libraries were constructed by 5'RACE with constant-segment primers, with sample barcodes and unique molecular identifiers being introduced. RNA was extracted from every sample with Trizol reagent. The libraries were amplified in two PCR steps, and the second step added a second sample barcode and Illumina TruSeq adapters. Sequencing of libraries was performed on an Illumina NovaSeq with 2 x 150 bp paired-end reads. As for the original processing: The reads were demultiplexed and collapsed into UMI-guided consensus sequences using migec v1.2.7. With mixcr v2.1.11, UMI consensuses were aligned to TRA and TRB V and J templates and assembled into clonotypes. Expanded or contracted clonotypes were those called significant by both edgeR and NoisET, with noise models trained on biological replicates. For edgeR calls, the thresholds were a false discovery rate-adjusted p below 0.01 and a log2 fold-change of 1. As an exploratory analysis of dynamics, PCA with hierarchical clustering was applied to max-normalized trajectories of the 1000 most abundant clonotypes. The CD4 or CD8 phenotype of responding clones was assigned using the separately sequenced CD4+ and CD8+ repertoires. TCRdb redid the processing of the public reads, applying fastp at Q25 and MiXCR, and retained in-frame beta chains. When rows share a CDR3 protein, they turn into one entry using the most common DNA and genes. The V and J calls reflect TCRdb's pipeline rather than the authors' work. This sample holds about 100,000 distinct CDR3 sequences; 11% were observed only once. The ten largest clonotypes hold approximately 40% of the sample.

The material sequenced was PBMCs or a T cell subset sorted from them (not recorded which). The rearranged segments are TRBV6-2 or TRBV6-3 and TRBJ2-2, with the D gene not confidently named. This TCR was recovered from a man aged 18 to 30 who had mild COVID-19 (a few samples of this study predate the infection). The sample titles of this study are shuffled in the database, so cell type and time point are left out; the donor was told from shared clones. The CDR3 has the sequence CASSYGLGELFF. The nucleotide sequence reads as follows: TGTGCCAGCAGTTACGGGCTTGGGGAGCTGTTTTTT.